Here is one T cell receptor beta chain with its context. These data are taken from a study of T-cell reconstitution after alpha-beta-depleted transplantation in children. The germline CDR1 and CDR2 sequences are SQVTM and ANQGSEA. The V end was cut by 7 bases, the J end by 4 bases, with 10 bases between. CDR3 size: 11 residues. During its preparation, the TCRbeta library received unique molecular identifiers. TCRdb ran MiXCR on the PCR reads and lists one entry per CDR3 protein. The sample yields approximately 420,000 distinct CDR3 sequences, approximately 11% seen once. The genes are TRBV29-1 and TRBJ1-1, with D tentatively TRBD1 (6 bases). The receptor was derived from a human donor who donated a stem cell graft to a child with acute myeloid leukemia. This specimen consisted of PBMCs from the stem cell graft donor, obtained from the stem cell graft. CDR3: CSATGFTEAFF. In DNA form, the CDR3 reads TGCAGCGCCACAGGGTTCACTGAAGCTTTCTTT. Full variable domain (outside the CDR3, taken from reference TRBV29-1 and TRBJ1-1): SAVISQKPSRDICQRGTSLTIQCQVDSQVTMMFWYRQQPGQSLTLIATANQGSEATYESGFVIDKFPISRPNLTFSTLTVSNMSPEDSSIYLCSATGFTEAFFGQGTRLTVV.